The clone carrying this T cell receptor beta chain has just a few counts. This sample was included in a study of T-cell memory formation after mild COVID-19. TCRdb processed the 5' RACE reads anew with MiXCR; each CDR3 protein has one entry. Of around 340,000 distinct CDR3 sequences in the sample, under 15% were seen once. This CDR3 contains 17 residues. V trimming: 8 bases; J trimming: 8 bases; junction bases outside the gene matches: 18. Sample: PBMCs or a T cell subset sorted from them (not recorded which). The chain combines TRBV23-1 with TRBJ2-1; 10 nucleotides agree with TRBD1. TRBV23-1 is an open reading frame, and its role is uncertain. This clonotype originated in a man aged 18 to 29 who had mild COVID-19 (a few samples of this study predate the infection). Cell type and time point are not known. The CDR3 sequence: CASRLGTGVKAGDEQFF. In nucleotides, the CDR3 is TGCGCCAGCCGCCTAGGGACAGGGGTGAAGGCTGGCGATGAGCAGTTCTTC.